The rows below give T cell receptor beta chains drawn from one sample of a study of pediatric ulcerative colitis. Method: immunoSEQ multiplex PCR; TCRdb's copy keeps in-frame clones and lacks some. The sample lists 30,000 to 40,000 clones; over 70% were seen once. Input material: gut tissue. The receptors originated from a boy between 10 and 17 years old with severe ulcerative colitis. CDR3s include the opening cysteine and the closing phenylalanine or tryptophan. D genes are given only for firm matches. Size values are once, few and many counts, or a class for expanded clones, and some rows have none.

CDR3aa	CDR3nt	v_gene	d_gene	abundance	j_gene
CASALNSPGNGGGYTF	TGTGCCAGCGCCCTAAATAGCCCGGGGAACGGTGGTGGCTACACCTTC	TRBV28	-	-	TRBJ1-2
CASSLYSGDQDTQYF	TGCGCCAGCAGCTTATATAGCGGAGACCAAGATACGCAGTATTTT	TRBV5-1	-	-	TRBJ2-3
CASSYRAANYGYTF	TGTGCCAGCAGTTATCGGGCGGCAAACTATGGCTACACCTTC	TRBV27	-	few	TRBJ1-2
CASSLRGGRETQYF	TGTGCCAGCAGCTTAAGAGGAGGGAGAGAGACCCAGTACTTC	TRBV7-9	-	-	TRBJ2-5
CAWSVGHQPQHF	TGTGCCTGGAGTGTTGGCCATCAGCCCCAGCATTTT	TRBV30	-	few	TRBJ1-5
CASSRYGTSSYEQYF	TGTGCCAGCAGCCGCTATGGGACTAGCTCCTACGAGCAGTACTTC	TRBV6-5	TRBD2	-	TRBJ2-7
CASSPSTGTEAFF	TGTGCCAGCAGCCCATCGACGGGGACTGAAGCTTTCTTT	TRBV5-6	-	-	TRBJ1-1
CASSRRDFRNNEQFF	TGTGCCAGCAGCCGACGGGACTTCAGAAACAATGAGCAGTTCTTC	TRBV14	-	-	TRBJ2-1
CASSHRPGQGLLYEQYF	TGTGCCAGCAGCCACCGCCCGGGACAGGGGCTACTCTACGAGCAGTACTTC	TRBV16	TRBD1	-	TRBJ2-7
CASTQTGQGEF	TGTGCCAGCACCCAAACGGGACAGGGGGAGTTC	TRBV2	TRBD1	few	TRBJ1-2
CASSVPPGLGENSPLHF	TGTGCCAGCAGCGTCCCTCCGGGACTAGGAGAGAATTCACCCCTCCACTTT	TRBV7-8	-	-	TRBJ1-6
CASSLVGSGANVLTF	TGTGCCAGCAGCTTGGTAGGGTCTGGGGCCAACGTCCTGACTTTC	TRBV5-8	-	-	TRBJ2-6
CASSSTSGGSLANEQFF	TGTGCCAGCAGCTCGACTAGTGGGGGCTCCCTGGCCAATGAGCAGTTCTTC	TRBV11-3	-	few	TRBJ2-1
CAWKGDPNIQYF	TGTGCCTGGAAGGGGGACCCAAACATTCAGTACTTC	TRBV30	-	few	TRBJ2-4
CASSFGSADTQYF	TGTGCCAGCAGCTTCGGGTCGGCAGATACGCAGTATTTT	TRBV7-9	-	-	TRBJ2-3
CASSISLDSNQPQHF	TGTGCCAGTAGTATAAGTTTAGATAGCAATCAGCCCCAGCATTTT	TRBV19	-	-	TRBJ1-5
CASSLGGDGELFF	TGTGCCAGCAGCTTAGGGGGAGACGGGGAGCTGTTTTTT	TRBV11-1	-	-	TRBJ2-2
CASIGTDRGNEQFF	TGTGCCAGCATTGGGACGGACAGGGGGAATGAGCAGTTCTTC	TRBV7-8	TRBD1	-	TRBJ2-1
CASSVKRPSGNTIYF	TGTGCCAGCAGTGTTAAACGACCCTCTGGAAACACCATATATTTT	TRBV6-1	-	-	TRBJ1-3
CASSTQGQGFGNTIYF	TGTGCCAGCAGTACACAAGGCCAGGGGTTCGGAAACACCATATATTTT	TRBV9	-	-	TRBJ1-3
CASNPTGPYTEAFF	TGTGCCAGCAACCCGACAGGGCCCTACACTGAAGCTTTCTTT	TRBV6-5	TRBD1	medium-sized	TRBJ1-1
CSVGMLAWGTGELFF	TGCAGCGTTGGTATGCTAGCCTGGGGCACCGGGGAGCTGTTTTTT	TRBV29-1	-	-	TRBJ2-2
CASSRSGGNSPLHF	TGTGCCAGTAGTAGATCTGGAGGCAATTCACCCCTCCACTTT	TRBV19	-	-	TRBJ1-6
CASSESFTQGEEGYTF	TGCGCCAGCAGTGAGTCGTTCACGCAGGGTGAAGAGGGCTACACCTTC	TRBV10-2	-	once	TRBJ1-2
CASSPGGGREADTQYF	TGTGCCAGCAGCCCCGGAGGGGGGCGCGAGGCAGATACGCAGTATTTT	TRBV7-9	-	-	TRBJ2-3
CASSIRGFSNQPQHF	TGTGCCAGTAGTATTCGGGGGTTTAGCAATCAGCCCCAGCATTTT	TRBV19	-	once	TRBJ1-5
CASRQDRLQPQHF	TGTGCCAGTAGGCAGGACAGGTTGCAGCCCCAGCATTTT	TRBV19	TRBD1	-	TRBJ1-5
CASSRRQGAIQAFF	TGTGCCAGCAGTAGAAGACAGGGGGCGATTCAAGCTTTCTTT	TRBV6-5	TRBD1	-	TRBJ1-1
CASSVRGGSTDTQYF	TGTGCCAGCAGCGTACGGGGGGGCAGTACAGATACGCAGTATTTT	TRBV9	TRBD2	-	TRBJ2-3
CASSSLGFGYTF	TGTGCCAGCAGCTCCCTCGGGTTCGGCTACACCTTC	TRBV11-1	-	-	TRBJ1-2
CSVQTGGYEQYF	TGCAGCGTCCAGACAGGGGGCTACGAGCAGTACTTC	TRBV29-1	TRBD1	-	TRBJ2-7
CASTPFSDSYNEQFF	TGTGCCAGCACCCCCTTTAGTGACTCCTACAATGAGCAGTTCTTC	TRBV9	-	few	TRBJ2-1
CASSSTGSGPPALQETQYF	TGTGCCAGCAGTTCCACGGGTAGCGGCCCCCCGGCTCTCCAAGAGACCCAGTACTTC	TRBV11-2	-	-	TRBJ2-5
CASSVVTGYNSPLHF	TGTGCCAGCAGTGTTGTGACAGGCTATAATTCACCCCTCCACTTT	TRBV6-1	-	-	TRBJ1-6
CATSREEGDYGYTF	TGTGCCACCAGCAGAGAGGAAGGTGACTATGGCTACACCTTC	TRBV15	-	few	TRBJ1-2
CASSLYGGPLSNTGELFF	TGTGCCAGCAGCCTCTACGGGGGGCCCCTCTCGAACACCGGGGAGCTGTTTTTT	TRBV7-3	-	-	TRBJ2-2
CASREGGFSYNEQFF	TGCGCCAGCAGGGAGGGGGGGTTCTCCTACAATGAGCAGTTCTTC	TRBV5-1	-	once	TRBJ2-1
CASRSGQGNTIYF	TGTGCCAGTAGATCGGGACAGGGAAACACCATATATTTT	TRBV19	TRBD1	once	TRBJ1-3
CASSIPGEAFF	TGTGCCAGTAGTATCCCCGGGGAAGCTTTCTTT	TRBV19	-	few	TRBJ1-1
CASSTGIDYGYTF	TGTGCCAGCAGTACAGGGATCGACTATGGCTACACCTTC	TRBV25-1	-	-	TRBJ1-2
CASRLTGSSSGELFF	TGTGCCAGCAGATTAACAGGGAGCTCAAGCGGGGAGCTGTTTTTT	TRBV7-9	-	-	TRBJ2-2
CASSQGQGFYEQYF	TGCGCCAGCAGCCAAGGACAGGGATTTTACGAGCAGTACTTC	TRBV4-1	TRBD1	-	TRBJ2-7
CASSSKGNHEQYF	TGTGCCAGCAGCTCGAAAGGCAACCACGAGCAGTACTTC	TRBV2	-	-	TRBJ2-7
CASSTGTGMYNEQFF	TGTGCCAGCAGCACAGGGACAGGGATGTACAATGAGCAGTTCTTC	TRBV11-1	TRBD1	-	TRBJ2-1
CASSKTEDYGYTF	TGTGCCAGCAGCAAAACAGAAGACTATGGCTACACCTTC	TRBV5-4	-	-	TRBJ1-2
CSALDRYYGYTF	TGCAGCGCCCTGGACAGGTACTATGGCTACACCTTC	TRBV29-1	TRBD1	-	TRBJ1-2
CASSSDLGETQYF	TGCGCCAGCAGTAGTGACCTGGGGGAGACCCAGTACTTC	TRBV10-1	-	-	TRBJ2-5
CAWSGGIGANTEAFF	TGTGCCTGGAGTGGAGGTATAGGGGCGAACACTGAAGCTTTCTTT	TRBV30	-	-	TRBJ1-1
CASMGAGGIGNQPQHF	TGTGCCAGTATGGGTGCTGGGGGCATCGGCAATCAGCCCCAGCATTTT	TRBV19	-	-	TRBJ1-5
CASSGTLQGALSGANVLTF	TGCGCCAGCAGCGGAACCCTACAGGGGGCACTTTCTGGGGCCAACGTCCTGACTTTC	TRBV5-1	TRBD1	-	TRBJ2-6
CASSYSGGGTDTQYF	TGTGCCAGCAGTTACTCTGGGGGAGGCACAGATACGCAGTATTTT	TRBV6-5	-	once	TRBJ2-3
CASSSDRGLSNQPQHF	TGTGCCAGCAGTTCAGACAGGGGCCTTAGCAATCAGCCCCAGCATTTT	TRBV6-5	TRBD1	-	TRBJ1-5
CASTLQGYGYTF	TGTGCCAGCACCCTCCAGGGGTATGGCTACACCTTC	TRBV6-5	-	-	TRBJ1-2
CASSLDHSTDTQYF	TGTGCCAGCAGCTTAGATCACAGCACAGATACGCAGTATTTT	TRBV11-2	-	once	TRBJ2-3
CSVVGGAIEQFF	TGCAGCGTTGTAGGGGGGGCCATTGAGCAGTTCTTC	TRBV29-1	-	-	TRBJ2-1
CASSEGLPLHF	TGTGCCAGCAGTGAAGGCTTACCCCTCCACTTT	TRBV6-1	-	few	TRBJ1-6
CASSVVGGPQETQYF	TGTGCCAGCAGCGTAGTGGGGGGGCCCCAAGAGACCCAGTACTTC	TRBV9	-	-	TRBJ2-5
CASSIIGLGNTEAFF	TGTGCCAGTAGTATTATCGGTCTTGGGAACACTGAAGCTTTCTTT	TRBV19	-	-	TRBJ1-1
CASRRTVRGGTEAFF	TGTGCCAGCAGGAGGACAGTGCGAGGTGGCACTGAAGCTTTCTTT	TRBV2	-	-	TRBJ1-1
CASSLGQGNEQFF	TGTGCCAGCAGCTTAGGACAGGGCAATGAGCAGTTCTTC	TRBV5-4	TRBD1	medium-sized	TRBJ2-1